The 20 T cell receptor beta chains in this list originate from one sample, sequenced in a study of blood T cell repertoires in COVID-19. TCRdb keeps only in-frame clones here, not all; method: immunoSEQ multiplex PCR. Of a few hundred thousand clones listed, around 88% are singletons. Sequences were obtained from peripheral blood. These receptors were obtained from a woman aged 50 to 60 with acute or convalescent COVID-19.

This clone was seen only a few times. The chain recombines TRBV7-8 with TRBJ2-1; 8 bases are a match to TRBD2. Per the germline V gene, CDR1 is SGHVS and CDR2 is FQNEAQ. This CDR3 spans 16 amino acids. V was clipped by 2 bases and J by 6 bases; unmatched bases: 9. The CDR3 DNA sequence: TGTGCCAGCAGCTTATTAGTAGCGGGGCGTCTCAATGAGCAGTTCTTC. This gives the protein CASSLLVAGRLNEQFF.

The chain couples TRBV2 to TRBJ2-2; D ambiguous. Trimming pared 2 bases from V and 6 bases from J, leaving 7 bases between. This CDR3 contains 13 residues. Germline assignment: CDR1 SNHLY and CDR2 FYNNEI. CDR3 bases: TGTGCCAGCAGTGAAATTCGGGCCGGGGAGCTGTTTTTT. Residues: CASSEIRAGELFF.

The V and J genes are TRBV25-1 and TRBJ2-6; D gene unclear. CDR1 MGHDK and CDR2 SYGVNS come from the germline V gene. Trimming stripped 6 bases from V and 4 bases from J, with 13 bases between. CDR3 length: 15 amino acids. CDR3 nucleotides: TGTGCCAGCAGCTCCGATCTGAGAGGGGCCAACGTCCTGACTTTC. Encoded protein: CASSSDLRGANVLTF.

This chain joins TRBV14 and TRBJ2-1, with 10 bases lining up with TRBD2. In germline, CDR1 is SGHDN, CDR2 FVKESK. V lost 6 bases and J lost 2; bases outside the gene matches: 10. The CDR3 extends over 17 amino acids. The CDR3 coding sequence is TGTGCCAGCAGTTCACTAGCGGGGACCCGTACCTACAATGAGCAGTTCTTC. Translating it yields CASSSLAGTRTYNEQFF.

This chain links TRBV6-5 with TRBJ2-7; possibly TRBD1 for D (7 bases). This CDR3 spans 13 amino acids. V was cut by 6 bases and J by 7 bases, with 16 bases left in between. Germline-derived CDR1 and CDR2 are MNHEY and SVGAGI. The CDR3 nucleotides read TGTGCCAGCAGCGGCGGCAGGGGGAGGGAGCAGTACTTC. Amino acids: CASSGGRGREQYF.

CDR3 sequence reads: CASGRGTSGEYNEQFF. DNA for the CDR3: TGTGCCAGCGGGAGAGGGACTAGCGGGGAGTACAATGAGCAGTTCTTC. The genes are TRBV13 and TRBJ2-1; 13 positions match TRBD2. V shed 8 bases and J 4 bases; nucleotides not matched to a gene: 8. CDR3 length equals 16 residues. Germline-derived CDR1 and CDR2 are PRHDT and FYEKMQ (reference sequence).

The CDR3 sequence: CASSLGLGSYGYTF. The CDR3 bases are TGTGCCAGCAGTTTAGGTCTTGGGAGTTATGGCTACACCTTC. The V gene is TRBV27, the J gene TRBJ1-2; no reliable D call. V was pared by 2 bases and J by 5 bases, with 12 bases between. The CDR3 length is 14 residues. Looked up from germline, CDR1 is MNHEY and CDR2 is SMNVEV (reference sequence).

V is TRBV4-2 and J is TRBJ2-7; possibly TRBD2 for D (6 bases). V was clipped by 2 bases and J by 2 bases, with 13 bases between them. Germline CDR1 and CDR2: LGHNA and YNFKEQ. The CDR3 spans 15 residues. The CDR3 region is CASSQFPGLAYEQYF. The CDR3 nucleotides read TGTGCCAGCAGCCAATTTCCGGGACTGGCCTACGAGCAGTACTTC.

This chain connects TRBV30 to TRBJ1-1, with a tentative D call TRBD1 (5 bases). Trimming pared 0 bases from V and 7 bases from J, leaving 12 bases between. CDR3 length: 13 residues. The V gene's germline CDR1 is GTSNPN and CDR2 SVGIG (reference sequence). The CDR3 loop is CAWSVLGGVEAFF. The CDR3 DNA is TGTGCCTGGAGTGTACTGGGGGGGGTTGAAGCTTTCTTT. The whole variable domain, remainder taken from reference TRBV30 and TRBJ1-1, is SQTIHQWPATLVQPVGSPLSLECTVEGTSNPNLYWYRQAAGRGLQLLFYSVGIGQISSEVPQNLSASRPQDRQFILSSKKLLLSDSGFYLCAWSVLGGVEAFFGQGTRLTVV.

The chain uses TRBV5-4 and TRBJ2-1, with D possibly matching TRBD2 (6 bases). V dropped 0 bases and J dropped 8 bases, with 12 bases sitting between them. CDR3 length equals 14 residues. The germline gives CDR1 SGHNT, CDR2 YYREEE (reference sequence). The CDR3 sequence is CASSLGGTGYEQFF. The CDR3 DNA is TGTGCCAGCAGCTTGGGTGGGACTGGGTATGAGCAGTTCTTC.

The chain has TRBV30 and TRBJ1-1; no definite D call. V lost 5 bases to trimming and J lost 7 bases, with 20 bases between them. The CDR3 sequence is 14 residues long. Germline values: CDR1 GTSNPN, CDR2 SVGIG (reference sequence). CDR3 region: CAWAQGAEGSEAFF. Here the CDR3 DNA reads TGTGCCTGGGCCCAAGGCGCGGAGGGTAGTGAAGCTTTCTTT.

This clone appeared a single time. The chain couples TRBV6-2 or TRBV6-3 to TRBJ1-6, with TRBD1 as a possible D gene (6 bases). Germline V CDR1 and CDR2: MNHEY, SVGEGT. The CDR3 consists of 14 residues. The germline V and J ends were trimmed by 6 bases and 10 bases, with 16 bases remaining between them. This CDR3 is CASSEQGVGSPLHF. DNA for the CDR3: TGTGCCAGCAGCGAACAGGGCGTTGGATCACCCCTCCACTTT.

Here the CDR3 DNA reads TGCGCCAGCAGCTTGGTAACTGGAGGTCCCTATGGCTACACCTTC. Its translation is CASSLVTGGPYGYTF. J is TRBJ1-2 and V is TRBV5-1; D unresolved. V shed 0 bases and J shed 4 bases, with 13 bases lying between them. The germline V gene encodes CDR1 SGHRS and CDR2 YFSETQ. The CDR3 totals 15 residues. The variable domain in full, with the rest retrieved from reference TRBV5-1 and TRBJ1-2, is KAGVTQTPRYLIKTRGQQVTLSCSPISGHRSVSWYQQTPGQGLQFLFEYFSETQRNKGNFPGRFSGRQFSNSRSEMNVSTLELGDSALYLCASSLVTGGPYGYTFGSGTRLTVV.

The gene calls are TRBV24-1 and TRBJ1-2, with TRBD1 matching over 7 bases. The CDR3 sequence is 13 residues long. Trimming took 3 bases from V and 6 from J; bases not matched to a gene: 3. Germline lookup yields CDR1 KGHDR and CDR2 SFDVKD. CDR3 sequence reads: CATSDPGTDGYTF. The CDR3 DNA is TGTGCCACCAGTGATCCCGGGACAGATGGCTACACCTTC.

The rearrangement joins TRBV5-4 to TRBJ2-5, with a possible D match to TRBD1 (5 bases). The ends were cut back, 1 base at V and 4 bases at J, with 11 bases in the middle. Germline CDR1 and CDR2: SGHNT and YYREEE (reference sequence). This CDR3 contains 14 residues. CDR3 DNA sequence: TGTGCCAGCAGCTTGCAGGGCTCGGGAGAGACCCAGTACTTC. It encodes CASSLQGSGETQYF.

The rearrangement links TRBV6-2 or TRBV6-3 to TRBJ2-1, with a tentative D call TRBD2 (5 bases). Per the germline V gene, CDR1 is MNHEY and CDR2 is SVGEGT. CDR3 length equals 14 residues. V lost 5 bases, J lost 10 bases, and 18 bases lay in between. CDR3 DNA: TGTGCCAGCAGTAGGAGGTCCGCCTCTAGGGAGCAGTTCTTC. Translating it yields CASSRRSASREQFF.

V usage is TRBV9 and J usage is TRBJ2-1, with 10 bases fitting TRBD2. The CDR3 is 15 amino acids. Per the germline V gene, CDR1 is SGDLS and CDR2 is YYNGEE. The ends lost 0 bases at V and 6 bases at J; junction bases unmatched: 3. The CDR3 reads CASSVGAGGLNEQFF. The CDR3 coding sequence is TGTGCCAGCAGCGTAGGAGCGGGGGGGCTCAATGAGCAGTTCTTC.

The CDR3 nucleotides read TGTGCCAGCAGCGCCTGGACAGGGATGGCCACTGAAGCTTTCTTT. Translated: CASSAWTGMATEAFF. V and J are TRBV7-6 and TRBJ1-1; 8 bases line up with TRBD1. CDR1 is SGHVS and CDR2 is FNYEAQ in the germline V gene. The trim removed 5 bases at V and 4 bases at J, leaving 9 bases unmatched. The CDR3 runs 15 residues.

V gene TRBV7-2 combines with J gene TRBJ1-1, with TRBD1 identical over 8 bases. Germline V gene data show CDR1 as SGHTA and CDR2 as FQGNSA. J gave up 2 bases and V 5 bases, and 4 bases lay outside the gene matches. The CDR3 spans 14 residues. The CDR3 protein is CASSRDRTNTEAFF. The CDR3 bases are TGTGCCAGCAGCCGGGACAGGACTAACACTGAAGCTTTCTTT.

The gene calls are TRBV9 and TRBJ2-3; no clear D. Germline CDR1 SGDLS, CDR2 YYNGEE. This CDR3 has 14 residues. Trimming took 0 bases from V and 5 from J, leaving 10 bases between them. The CDR3 nucleotides read TGTGCCAGCAGCGTAGGCTGGGCTCGAGATACGCAGTATTTT. This encodes CASSVGWARDTQYF.